This T cell receptor (beta chain) was captured by sequencing in a study of identical twins. Findings and limits, study-wide: In monozygotic twins, models underestimated the sharing of out-of-frame TCR alpha. Insertions were reduced in abundant cord blood beta clonotypes but not in memory repertoires. Invariant MAIT and iNKT cells may have partly biased zero-insertion analyses.

From the 5' RACE reads, TCRdb called clonotypes with MiXCR, one entry per CDR3 protein. The top ten clones hold around 2.1% of a sample with hundreds of thousands of distinct CDR3 sequences, under 10% of them seen once. This CDR3 contains 14 residues. Germline V gene data show CDR1 as DFQATT and CDR2 as SNEGSKA (reference sequence). V lost 6 bases, J lost 9 bases, and 16 bases stayed unmatched. This clonotype was picked up many times. Its target is unknown. These same data were also listed under a study on yellow fever vaccine responses in identical twins.

J is TRBJ2-5 and V is TRBV20-1, with 7 nucleotides matching TRBD2. Input material: memory (CD45RO+) T cells sorted from blood. The source of this sequence is a woman aged 18-29 years in good health. The CDR3 region has the DNA TGCAGTGCCAGACCACCGGGACCTGGGGGGGCCCAGTACTTC. Its translation: CSARPPGPGGAQYF.